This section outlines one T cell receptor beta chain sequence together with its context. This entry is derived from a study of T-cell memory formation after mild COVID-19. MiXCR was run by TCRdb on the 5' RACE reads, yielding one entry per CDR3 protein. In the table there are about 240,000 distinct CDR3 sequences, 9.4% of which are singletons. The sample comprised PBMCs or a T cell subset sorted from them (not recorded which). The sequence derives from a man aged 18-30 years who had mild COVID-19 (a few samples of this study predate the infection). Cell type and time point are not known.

CDR3 amino acids: CSVEDLPGGTSYNEQFF. CDR3 bases: TGCAGCGTTGAAGATCTGCCAGGGGGCACCTCCTACAATGAGCAGTTCTTC. The genes are TRBV29-1 and TRBJ2-1; 8 bases fit TRBD1. Germline loops: CDR1 SQVTM, CDR2 ANQGSEA. CDR3 length: 17 residues. With V trimmed by 0 bases and J by 0 bases, 7 bases remained unmatched.